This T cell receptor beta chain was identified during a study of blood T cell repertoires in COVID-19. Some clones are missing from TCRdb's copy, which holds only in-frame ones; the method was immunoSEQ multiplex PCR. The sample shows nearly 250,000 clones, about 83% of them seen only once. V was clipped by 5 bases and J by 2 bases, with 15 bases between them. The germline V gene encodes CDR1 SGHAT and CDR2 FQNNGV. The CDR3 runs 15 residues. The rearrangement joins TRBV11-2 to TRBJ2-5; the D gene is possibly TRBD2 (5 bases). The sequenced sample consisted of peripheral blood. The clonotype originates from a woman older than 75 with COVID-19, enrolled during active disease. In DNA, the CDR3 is TGTGCCAGCAGCACTGATTCCCGGAGGCAAGAGACCCAGTACTTC. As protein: CASSTDSRRQETQYF. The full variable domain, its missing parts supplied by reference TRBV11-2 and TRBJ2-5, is EAGVAQSPRYKIIEKRQSVAFWCNPISGHATLYWYQQILGQGPKLLIQFQNNGVVDDSQLPKDRFSAERLKGVDSTLKIQPAKLEDSAVYLCASSTDSRRQETQYFGPGTRLLVL.